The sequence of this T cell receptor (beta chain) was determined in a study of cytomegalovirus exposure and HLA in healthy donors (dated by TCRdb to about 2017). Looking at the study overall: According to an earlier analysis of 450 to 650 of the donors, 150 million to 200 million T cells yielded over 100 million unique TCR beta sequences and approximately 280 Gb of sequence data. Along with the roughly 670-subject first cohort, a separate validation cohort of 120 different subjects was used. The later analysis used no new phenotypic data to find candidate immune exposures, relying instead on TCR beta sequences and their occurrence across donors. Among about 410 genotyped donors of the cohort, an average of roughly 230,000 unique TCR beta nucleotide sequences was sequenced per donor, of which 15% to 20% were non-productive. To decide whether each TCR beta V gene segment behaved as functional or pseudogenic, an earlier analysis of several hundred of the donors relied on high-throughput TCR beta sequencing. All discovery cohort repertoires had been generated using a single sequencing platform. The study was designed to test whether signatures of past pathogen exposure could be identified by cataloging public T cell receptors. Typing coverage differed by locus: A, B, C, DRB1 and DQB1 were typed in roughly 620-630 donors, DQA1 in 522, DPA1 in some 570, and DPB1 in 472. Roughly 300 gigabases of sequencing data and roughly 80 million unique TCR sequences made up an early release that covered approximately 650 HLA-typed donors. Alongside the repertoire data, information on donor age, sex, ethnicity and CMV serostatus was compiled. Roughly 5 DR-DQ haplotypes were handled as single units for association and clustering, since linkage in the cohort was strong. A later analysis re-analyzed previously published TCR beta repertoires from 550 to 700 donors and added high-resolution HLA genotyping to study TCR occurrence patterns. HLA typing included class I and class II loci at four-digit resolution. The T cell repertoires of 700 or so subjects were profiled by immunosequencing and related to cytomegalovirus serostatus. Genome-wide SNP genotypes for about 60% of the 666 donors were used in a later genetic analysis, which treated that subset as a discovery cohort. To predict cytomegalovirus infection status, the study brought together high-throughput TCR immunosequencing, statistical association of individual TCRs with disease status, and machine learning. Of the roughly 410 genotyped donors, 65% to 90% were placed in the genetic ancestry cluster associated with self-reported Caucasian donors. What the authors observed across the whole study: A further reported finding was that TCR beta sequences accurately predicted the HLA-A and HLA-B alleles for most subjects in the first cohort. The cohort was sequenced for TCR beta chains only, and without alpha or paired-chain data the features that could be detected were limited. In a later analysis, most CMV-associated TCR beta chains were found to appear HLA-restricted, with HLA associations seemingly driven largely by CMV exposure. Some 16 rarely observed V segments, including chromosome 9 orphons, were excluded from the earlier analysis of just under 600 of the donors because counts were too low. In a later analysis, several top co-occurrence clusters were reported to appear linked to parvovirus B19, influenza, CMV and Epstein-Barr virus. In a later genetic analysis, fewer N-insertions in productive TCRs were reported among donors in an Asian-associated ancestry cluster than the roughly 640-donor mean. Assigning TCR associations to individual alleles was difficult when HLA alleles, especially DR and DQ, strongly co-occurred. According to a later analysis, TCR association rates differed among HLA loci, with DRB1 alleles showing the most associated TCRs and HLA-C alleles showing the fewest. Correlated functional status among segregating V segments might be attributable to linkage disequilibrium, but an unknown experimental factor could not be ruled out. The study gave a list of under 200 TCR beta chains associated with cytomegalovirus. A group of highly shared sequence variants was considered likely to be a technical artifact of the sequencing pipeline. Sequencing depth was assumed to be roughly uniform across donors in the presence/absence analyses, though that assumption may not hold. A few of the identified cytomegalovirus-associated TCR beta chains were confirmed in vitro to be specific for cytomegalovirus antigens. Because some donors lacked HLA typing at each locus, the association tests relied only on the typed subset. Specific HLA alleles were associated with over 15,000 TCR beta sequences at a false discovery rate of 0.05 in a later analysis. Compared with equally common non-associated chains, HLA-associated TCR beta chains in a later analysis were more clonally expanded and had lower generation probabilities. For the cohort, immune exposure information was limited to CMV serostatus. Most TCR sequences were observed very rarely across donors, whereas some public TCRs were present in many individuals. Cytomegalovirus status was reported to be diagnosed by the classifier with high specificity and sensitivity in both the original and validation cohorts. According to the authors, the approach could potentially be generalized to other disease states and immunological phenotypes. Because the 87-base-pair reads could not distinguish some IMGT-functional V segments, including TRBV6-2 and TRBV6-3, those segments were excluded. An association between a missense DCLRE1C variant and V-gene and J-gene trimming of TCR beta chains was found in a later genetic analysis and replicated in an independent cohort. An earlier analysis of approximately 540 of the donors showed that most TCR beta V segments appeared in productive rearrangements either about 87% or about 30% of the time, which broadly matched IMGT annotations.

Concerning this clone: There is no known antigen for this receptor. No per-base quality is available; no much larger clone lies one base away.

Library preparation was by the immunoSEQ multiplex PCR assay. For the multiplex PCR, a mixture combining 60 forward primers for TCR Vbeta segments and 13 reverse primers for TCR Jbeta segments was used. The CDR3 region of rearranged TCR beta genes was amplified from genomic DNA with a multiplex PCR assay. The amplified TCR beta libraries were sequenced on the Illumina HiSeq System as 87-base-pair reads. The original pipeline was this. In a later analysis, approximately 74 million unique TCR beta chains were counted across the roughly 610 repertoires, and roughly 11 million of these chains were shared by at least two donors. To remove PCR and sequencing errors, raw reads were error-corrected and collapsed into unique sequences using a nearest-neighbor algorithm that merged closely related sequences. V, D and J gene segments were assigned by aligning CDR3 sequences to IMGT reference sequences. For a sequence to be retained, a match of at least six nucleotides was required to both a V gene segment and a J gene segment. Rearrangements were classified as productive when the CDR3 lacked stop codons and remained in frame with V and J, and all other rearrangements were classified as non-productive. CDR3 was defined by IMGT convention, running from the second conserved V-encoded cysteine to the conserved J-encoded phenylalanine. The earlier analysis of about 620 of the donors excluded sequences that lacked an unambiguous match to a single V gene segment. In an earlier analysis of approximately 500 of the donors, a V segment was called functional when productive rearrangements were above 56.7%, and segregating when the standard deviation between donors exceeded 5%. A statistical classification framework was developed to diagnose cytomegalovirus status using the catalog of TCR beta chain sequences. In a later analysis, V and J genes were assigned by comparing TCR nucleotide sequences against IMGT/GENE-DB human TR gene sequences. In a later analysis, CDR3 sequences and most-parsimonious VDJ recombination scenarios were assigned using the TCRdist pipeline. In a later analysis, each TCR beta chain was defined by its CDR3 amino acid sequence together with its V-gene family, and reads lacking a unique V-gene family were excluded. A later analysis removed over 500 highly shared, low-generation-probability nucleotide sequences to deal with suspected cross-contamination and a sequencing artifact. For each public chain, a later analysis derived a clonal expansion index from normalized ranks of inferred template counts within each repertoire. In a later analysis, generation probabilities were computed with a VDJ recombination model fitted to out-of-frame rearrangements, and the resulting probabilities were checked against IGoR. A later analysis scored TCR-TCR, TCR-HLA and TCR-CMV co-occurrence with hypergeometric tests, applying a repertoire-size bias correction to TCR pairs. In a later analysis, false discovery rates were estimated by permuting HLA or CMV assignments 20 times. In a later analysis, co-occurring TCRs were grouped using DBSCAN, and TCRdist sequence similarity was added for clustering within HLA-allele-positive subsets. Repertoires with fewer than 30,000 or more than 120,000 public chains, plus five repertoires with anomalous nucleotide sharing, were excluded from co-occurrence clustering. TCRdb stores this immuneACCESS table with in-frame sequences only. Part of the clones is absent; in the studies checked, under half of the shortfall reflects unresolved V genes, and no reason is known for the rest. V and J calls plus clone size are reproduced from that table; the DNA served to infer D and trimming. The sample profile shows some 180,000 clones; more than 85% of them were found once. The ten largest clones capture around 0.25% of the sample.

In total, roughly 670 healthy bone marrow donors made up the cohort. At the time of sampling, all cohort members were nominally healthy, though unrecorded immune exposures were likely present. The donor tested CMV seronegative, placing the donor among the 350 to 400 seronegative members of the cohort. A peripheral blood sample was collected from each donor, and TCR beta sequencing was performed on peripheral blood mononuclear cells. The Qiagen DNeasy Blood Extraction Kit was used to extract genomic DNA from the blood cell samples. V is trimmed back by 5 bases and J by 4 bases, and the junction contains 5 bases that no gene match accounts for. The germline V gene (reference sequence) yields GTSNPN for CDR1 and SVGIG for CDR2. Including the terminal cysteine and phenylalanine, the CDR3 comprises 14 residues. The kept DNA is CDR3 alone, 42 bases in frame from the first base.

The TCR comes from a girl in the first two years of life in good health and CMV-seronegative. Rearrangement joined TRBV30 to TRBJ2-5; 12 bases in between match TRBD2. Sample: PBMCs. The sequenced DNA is TGTGCCTGGGGCCCGGGACTAGCGGGAGAGACCCAGTACTTC. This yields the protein CAWGPGLAGETQYF.